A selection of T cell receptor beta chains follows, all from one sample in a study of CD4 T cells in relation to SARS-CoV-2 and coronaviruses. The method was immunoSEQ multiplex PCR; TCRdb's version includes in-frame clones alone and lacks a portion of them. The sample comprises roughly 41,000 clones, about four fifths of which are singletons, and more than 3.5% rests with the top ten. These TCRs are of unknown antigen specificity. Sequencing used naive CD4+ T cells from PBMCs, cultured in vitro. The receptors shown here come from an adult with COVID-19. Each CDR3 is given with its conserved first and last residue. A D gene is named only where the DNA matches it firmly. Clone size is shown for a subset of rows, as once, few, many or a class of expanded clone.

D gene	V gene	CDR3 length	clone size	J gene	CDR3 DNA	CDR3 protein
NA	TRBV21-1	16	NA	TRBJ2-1	TGTGCCAGCAGCAATTTAGTATTCGGGGGCCGCAATGAGCAGTTCTTC	CASSNLVFGGRNEQFF
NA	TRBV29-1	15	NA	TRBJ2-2	TGCAGCGTTGAAGGAACCCATGCGAACACCGGGGAGCTGTTTTTT	CSVEGTHANTGELFF
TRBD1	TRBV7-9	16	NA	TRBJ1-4	TGTGCCAGCAGCTTAGGAATCGAGGGGGCTTGGGAAAAACTGTTTTTT	CASSLGIEGAWEKLFF
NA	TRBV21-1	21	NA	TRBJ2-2	TGTGCCAGCAGCAAAACGGCCCCCTCCAGCTGGACTAGCCAACGGTCCGGGGAGCTGTTTTTT	CASSKTAPSSWTSQRSGELFF
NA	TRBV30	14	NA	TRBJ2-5	TGTGCCTGGAGTTTGAGGACAATACAAGAGACCCAGTACTTC	CAWSLRTIQETQYF
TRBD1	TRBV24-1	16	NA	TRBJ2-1	TGTGCCACCAGTGATTCGACAGGGGATACCTACAATGAGCAGTTCTTC	CATSDSTGDTYNEQFF
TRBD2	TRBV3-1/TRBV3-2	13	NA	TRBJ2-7	TGTGCCAGCAGCCCCCTAGCGGCCTACGAGCAGTACTTC	CASSPLAAYEQYF
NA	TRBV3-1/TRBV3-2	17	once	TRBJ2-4	TGTGCCAGCAGCCAAGCGGGGGGCCGCCCCGGGGAGGACATTCAGTACTTC	CASSQAGGRPGEDIQYF
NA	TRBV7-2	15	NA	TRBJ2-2	TGTGCCAGCAGCTTATTTAAGGCGGGCACCGGGGAGCTGTTTTTT	CASSLFKAGTGELFF
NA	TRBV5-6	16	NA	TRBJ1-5	TGTGCCAGCAGCTTGGGGGTGGGCTCTAGCAATCAGCCCCAGCATTTT	CASSLGVGSSNQPQHF
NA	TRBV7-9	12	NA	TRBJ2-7	TGTGCCAGCAGCCGGGACTTCCACGAGCAGTACTTC	CASSRDFHEQYF
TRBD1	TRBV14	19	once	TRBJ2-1	TGTGCCAGCAGCCCACTATTCTCCCGGACAGGGAGCTCCTACAATGAGCAGTTCTTC	CASSPLFSRTGSSYNEQFF
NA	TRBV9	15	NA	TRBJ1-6	TGTGCCAGCAGCTCCCGTGGGACTGTGAATTCACCCCTCCACTTT	CASSSRGTVNSPLHF
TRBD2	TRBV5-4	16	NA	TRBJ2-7	TGTGCCAGCAGCTCACTTAGCGGGAGAAATTCCTACGAGCAGTACTTC	CASSSLSGRNSYEQYF
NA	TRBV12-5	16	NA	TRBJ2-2	TGTGCTAGTGGTTTGGACTACCGGGATCTTACCGGGGAGCTGTTTTTT	CASGLDYRDLTGELFF
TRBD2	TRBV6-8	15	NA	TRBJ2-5	TGTGCCAGCGAGGCCGTTAGCGGGAGGGAAGAGACCCAGTACTTC	CASEAVSGREETQYF
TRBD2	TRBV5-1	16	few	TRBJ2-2	TGCGCCAGCAGCGCTAGCGGGCCAGCGAACACCGGGGAGCTGTTTTTT	CASSASGPANTGELFF
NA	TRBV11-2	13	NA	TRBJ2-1	TGTGCCGTCACAGGGCCACCCTACAATGAGCAGTTCTTC	CAVTGPPYNEQFF
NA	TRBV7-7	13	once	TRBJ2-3	TGTGCCAGCAGCTCCAATCTAAGGGATACGCAGTATTTT	CASSSNLRDTQYF
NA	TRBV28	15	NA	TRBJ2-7	TGTGCCAGCAGGACCACTTCCACTTGGCCCTACGAGCAGTACTTC	CASRTTSTWPYEQYF
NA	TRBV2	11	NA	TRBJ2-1	TGTGCCAGCAGTGGAGGGGGGGGAGGGTTCTTC	CASSGGGGGFF
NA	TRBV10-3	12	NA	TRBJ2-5	TGTGCCATCAGTGAGTCGAGAGAGACCCAGTACTTC	CAISESRETQYF
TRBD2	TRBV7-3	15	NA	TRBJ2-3	TGTGCTAGCAGCTTAAATGGACTAGGGACAGATACGCAGTATTTT	CASSLNGLGTDTQYF
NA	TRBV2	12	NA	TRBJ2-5	TGTGCCAGCAGCCCCCCGGTCCCGTCCCAGTACTTC	CASSPPVPSQYF
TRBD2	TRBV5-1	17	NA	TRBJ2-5	TGCGCCAGCAACCTTGGAAGTAGCGGGAGAAACTCGGAGACCCAGTACTTC	CASNLGSSGRNSETQYF
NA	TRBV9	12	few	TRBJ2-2	TGTGCCAGCAGCAGAAGGGCCGGGGAGCTGTTTTTT	CASSRRAGELFF
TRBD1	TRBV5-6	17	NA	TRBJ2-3	TGTGCCAGCAACGGAAGAAGGGGGCTTGGTGTAAAAGATACGCAGTATTTT	CASNGRRGLGVKDTQYF
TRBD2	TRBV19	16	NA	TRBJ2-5	TGTGCCAGTAGTATTGGTCTAGTAGCGGGAGCAGAGACCCAGTACTTC	CASSIGLVAGAETQYF
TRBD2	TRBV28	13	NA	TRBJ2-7	TGTGCCAGCAGGACTAGCGGGGAGTTCAAGCAGTACTTC	CASRTSGEFKQYF
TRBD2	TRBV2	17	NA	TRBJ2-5	TGTGCCAGCAGTGAAGCGCTTCTAGCGGGTTTCCAAGAGACCCAGTACTTC	CASSEALLAGFQETQYF
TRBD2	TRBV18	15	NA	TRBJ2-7	TGTGCCAGCTCACCCGGGACTAGCGGGAGCTACGAGCAGTACTTC	CASSPGTSGSYEQYF
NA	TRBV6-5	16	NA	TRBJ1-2	TGTGCCAGCAGTTATCGGCAAAGCGGGACGGTCGATGGCTACACCTTC	CASSYRQSGTVDGYTF
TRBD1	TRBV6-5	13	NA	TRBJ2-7	TGTGCCAGCAACAGACAGGGGGCGAACGAGCAGTACTTC	CASNRQGANEQYF